This TCR beta chain was recorded in a study of T cell changes during pregnancy in multiple sclerosis (dated by TCRdb to 2018 to 2020). Concerning the study at large: Changes in the T cell repertoire over the course of pregnancy were examined in this study in women with multiple sclerosis.

As regards this clone: This clone's antigen is unknown. Nothing much larger sits one base from this clone, and base qualities are not available.

The library was made by the immunoSEQ multiplex PCR assay. TCRdb holds this immuneACCESS table with in-frame rearrangements only. Some clones are missing; in checked studies, unresolved V genes explain under half, and the rest has no known cause. The sample records about 97,000 clones, 90% of which are singletons. The ten largest make up under 0.8% of the sample. The CDR3 sequence holds 13 residues, the cysteine and phenylalanine included. Only the CDR3 region is kept as DNA, spanning 39 bases read in frame from base 1. From the germline V gene, CDR1 is SGHVS and CDR2 is FQNEAQ. The trim is 5 bases for V and 4 bases for J, with a gap of 11 bases between the germline ends.

The sequencing here drew on peripheral blood, taken in the second trimester of pregnancy. The receptor was derived from a female donor in good health, enrolled as a control in a pregnancy study. The chain uses TRBV7-8 and TRBJ1-1; the D gene is not confidently resolved. The DNA sequence reads TGTGCCAGCAGCCGCGGCCAGAGCACTGAAGCTTTCTTT. The encoded protein is CASSRGQSTEAFF.